The 24 T cell receptor beta chains below all came from one sample that was sequenced in a study of cytomegalovirus exposure and HLA in healthy donors. Sequenced by immunoSEQ multiplex PCR; TCRdb stores in-frame clones only, minus some. The table lists 110,000 to 150,000 clones, 70% to 90% of them singletons. Specimen: PBMCs. The receptors were gathered from a woman aged 18-29 years in good health and CMV-seropositive.

The rearrangement links TRBV30 to TRBJ2-5; perhaps TRBD1 as D (7 bases). The CDR3 loop spans 11 amino acids. V lost 4 bases, J lost 5 bases, and 8 bases lay in between. Germline V lookup: CDR1 GTSNPN, CDR2 SVGIG (reference sequence). The DNA for the CDR3 is TGTGCCTGGACAGGGGGGGAGACCCAGTACTTC. Its translation: CAWTGGETQYF.

The chain employs TRBV5-6 and TRBJ2-2; TRBD1 might be the D (7 bases). Germline CDR1 SGHDT, CDR2 YYEEEE. The V and J ends lost 4 bases and 5 bases respectively, with 12 bases between them. The CDR3 is made up of 14 amino acids. CDR3 DNA: TGTGCCAGCAGCGCGGGGACAGCGACCGGGGAGCTGTTTTTT. It translates to CASSAGTATGELFF.

J is TRBJ2-1 and V is TRBV6-4, with 7 nucleotides matching TRBD2. The CDR3 spans 17 residues. The V segment lost 6 bases and the J segment 3 bases; nucleotides outside the gene matches: 14. Looked up from germline, CDR1 is MRHNA and CDR2 is SNTAGT. The CDR3 is CASSASGLLSNYNEQFF. CDR3 nucleotide sequence: TGTGCCAGCAGCGCCTCGGGACTATTGAGTAACTACAATGAGCAGTTCTTC.

J is TRBJ2-3 and V is TRBV11-3, with D unresolved. This CDR3 is built from 13 residues. Germline assignment: CDR1 SGHNT and CDR2 YENEEA. Trimming cost V 4 bases and J 1 base, with 6 bases left between them. The CDR3 spells CASSYLGTDTQYF. In DNA, the CDR3 is TGTGCCAGCAGCTATCTAGGCACAGATACGCAGTATTTT. Together with reference TRBV11-3 and TRBJ2-3, the CDR3 gives the full variable domain: EAGVVQSPRYKIIEKKQPVAFWCNPISGHNTLYWYLQNLGQGPELLIRYENEEAVDDSQLPKDRFSAERLKGVDSTLKIQPAELGDSAVYLCASSYLGTDTQYFGPGTRLTVL.

The chain joins TRBV6-1 to TRBJ1-5; tentatively, D is TRBD1 (6 bases). CDR3 size: 15 residues. Trimming took 7 bases from V and 10 from J, leaving 23 bases between them. Germline CDR1 MNHNS, CDR2 SASEGT. The CDR3 here is CASKQDRLPAVPQHF. CDR3 nucleotides: TGTGCCAGCAAACAGGACAGATTACCAGCTGTACCCCAGCATTTT.

This chain's CDR3 is CATSREPKGVAFF. DNA of the CDR3: TGTGCCACCAGCAGAGAGCCCAAAGGGGTGGCTTTCTTT. The rearrangement links TRBV15 to TRBJ1-1; TRBD1 might be the D (5 bases). This CDR3 has 13 amino acids. V was trimmed by 0 bases and J by 11 bases, leaving 13 bases between them. In germline, CDR1 is LNHNV, CDR2 YYDKDF (reference sequence).

The V gene is TRBV30, the J gene TRBJ2-7; no definite D call. This CDR3 spans 14 amino acids. Germline V CDR1 and CDR2: GTSNPN, SVGIG (reference sequence). Trimming pared 1 base from V and 1 base from J, leaving 11 bases between. Here the CDR3 DNA reads TGTGCCTGGAGTGGGAGTCCCTCATCCTACGAGCAGTACTTC. Amino acid sequence: CAWSGSPSSYEQYF.

V usage is TRBV28 and J usage is TRBJ1-5; the match to TRBD1 covers 8 bases. V was pared by 3 bases and J by 5 bases, with 6 bases of the junction left unmatched. Per the germline V gene, CDR1 is MDHEN and CDR2 is SYDVKM. The CDR3 covers 15 residues. The CDR3 region is CASSFGDRPYQPQHF. Here the CDR3 DNA reads TGTGCCAGCAGTTTCGGGGACAGGCCGTATCAGCCCCAGCATTTT.

This chain connects TRBV7-6 to TRBJ2-1; tentative D call: TRBD2 (6 bases). The CDR3 sequence is 15 residues long. V lost 3 bases and J lost 6, with 15 bases in between. Germline values: CDR1 SGHVS, CDR2 FNYEAQ. The CDR3 is CASSFPGLNSNEQFF. The CDR3 DNA reads TGTGCCAGCAGCTTTCCGGGACTGAACTCCAATGAGCAGTTCTTC.

The chain has TRBV10-1 and TRBJ2-1; no reliable D call. This CDR3 is 14 amino acids long. The germline V and J ends were trimmed by 8 bases and 1 base, with 12 bases remaining between them. CDR1 is WNHNN, CDR2 SYGVQD, per germline (reference sequence). The CDR3 region has the DNA TGCGCCAGCTGGGTCGGCGGATCCTACAATGAGCAGTTCTTC. Amino acid sequence: CASWVGGSYNEQFF.

The chain has TRBV4-1 and TRBJ2-7, with TRBD2 as a possible D gene (6 bases). Trimming took off 1 base at V and 1 base at J, with 14 bases between the two ends. Germline V gene sequence: CDR1 MGHRA, CDR2 YSYEKL. The CDR3 has 16 amino acids. CDR3: CASSQAATSGSYEQYF. In DNA form, the CDR3 reads TGCGCCAGCAGCCAAGCCGCGACTAGTGGGTCCTACGAGCAGTACTTC.

This chain joins TRBV11-2 and TRBJ2-7, with 9 bases fitting TRBD1. The CDR3 loop spans 15 amino acids. V was clipped by 5 bases and J by 3 bases; unmatched bases: 8. CDR1 is SGHAT, CDR2 FQNNGV, per germline. Here the CDR3 reads CASSVRTGVDYEQYF. The CDR3 DNA sequence: TGTGCCAGCAGCGTACGGACAGGGGTCGACTACGAGCAGTACTTC.

This clone was seen once. The gene calls are TRBV28 and TRBJ2-7; 8 nucleotides line up with TRBD1. Germline V gene lookup returns CDR1 MDHEN and CDR2 SYDVKM. The CDR3 length is 13 residues. The ends lost 8 bases at V and 5 bases at J; junction bases unmatched: 8. CDR3 region: CASGPQGAHEQYF. The CDR3 DNA is TGTGCCAGCGGACCCCAGGGGGCTCACGAGCAGTACTTC.

The V call is TRBV9, the J call TRBJ1-1, with 7 bases aligning to TRBD1. With 3 bases clipped from V and 1 base from J, the junction kept 6 bases outside the gene matches. Germline assignment: CDR1 SGDLS and CDR2 YYNGEE. There are 15 residues in the CDR3. The CDR3 nucleotides are TGTGCCAGCAGCGGATACAGGGGATCGAACACTGAAGCTTTCTTT. Its translation is CASSGYRGSNTEAFF.

The V call is TRBV28, the J call TRBJ2-7; TRBD2 agrees at 11 bases. Germline V gene lookup returns CDR1 MDHEN and CDR2 SYDVKM. V shed 4 bases and J 2 bases; nucleotides not matched to a gene: 1. The length of the CDR3 is 14 residues. In DNA, the CDR3 is TGTGCCAGCAGTTCTAGCGGGGGGCCCTACGAGCAGTACTTC. It yields the protein CASSSSGGPYEQYF.

The chain is built from TRBV20-1 and TRBJ2-4; a possible D gene is TRBD2 (6 bases). The V end lost 6 bases, the J end lost 3 bases, and 6 bases lay between the germline ends. Germline assignment: CDR1 DFQATT and CDR2 SNEGSKA (reference sequence). The CDR3 extends over 11 amino acids. The CDR3 DNA is TGCAGTGCCGGGGGCAAAAACATTCAGTACTTC. Translating it yields CSAGGKNIQYF.

As DNA, the CDR3 is TGTGCCACCAGCATAGACTTGGACAGGGAAGCTTTCTTT. Its translation is CATSIDLDREAFF. V usage is TRBV15 and J usage is TRBJ1-1, with 7 positions matching TRBD1. This CDR3 is 13 amino acids long. Germline assignment: CDR1 LNHNV and CDR2 YYDKDF (reference sequence). The ends lost 4 bases at V and 8 bases at J; junction bases unmatched: 7.

The chain uses TRBV7-9 and TRBJ1-2; TRBD1 is a possible D gene (5 bases). V was cut by 3 bases and J by 8 bases, with 13 bases left in between. The V gene's germline CDR1 is SEHNR and CDR2 FQNEAQ (reference sequence). The CDR3 contains 13 residues. CDR3 sequence: CASSFHGGEGYTF. In DNA form, the CDR3 reads TGTGCCAGCAGCTTCCACGGAGGGGAAGGCTACACCTTC. Based on the CDR3 plus reference TRBV7-9 and TRBJ1-2, the full variable domain is DTGVSQNPRHKITKRGQNVTFRCDPISEHNRLYWYRQTLGQGPEFLTYFQNEAQLEKSRLLSDRFSAERPKGSFSTLEIQRTEQGDSAMYLCASSFHGGEGYTFGSGTRLTVV.

The chain couples TRBV11-2 to TRBJ2-7, with TRBD2 matching 11 bases. Germline V gene data show CDR1 as SGHAT and CDR2 as FQNNGV. The CDR3 loop spans 14 amino acids. V lost 6 bases to trimming and J lost 4 bases; unmatched junction nucleotides: 5. The CDR3 loop is CASSPGLAAYEQYF. The CDR3 region has the DNA TGTGCCAGCAGTCCGGGACTAGCGGCTTACGAGCAGTACTTC.

The V gene is TRBV5-1, the J gene TRBJ2-7; 7 nucleotides align to TRBD2. Unmatched junction bases numbered 6, after V lost 3 bases and J lost 0 bases. The CDR3 length is 15 residues. Germline-derived CDR1 and CDR2 are SGHRS and YFSETQ. DNA of the CDR3: TGCGCCAGCAGCTCGGGGGGTAGCGCCTCCTACGAGCAGTACTTC. This codes for CASSSGGSASYEQYF.

J is TRBJ2-7 and V is TRBV28; 9 bases are a match to TRBD1. The trim removed 0 bases at V and 0 bases at J, leaving 3 bases unmatched. Germline V gene lookup returns CDR1 MDHEN and CDR2 SYDVKM. The CDR3 is made up of 16 amino acids. CDR3 coding DNA: TGTGCCAGCAGTTTATGGGGACAGGGTAGCTCCTACGAGCAGTACTTC. Its translation: CASSLWGQGSSYEQYF.

The V call is TRBV7-2, the J call TRBJ1-6; a possible D gene is TRBD1 (5 bases). The CDR3 sequence is 15 residues long. With 5 bases removed from V and 9 bases from J, the gap between germline ends came to 17 bases. Germline loops: CDR1 SGHTA, CDR2 FQGNSA. The CDR3 protein is CASSLQTAGGSPLHF. The DNA for the CDR3 is TGTGCCAGCAGCCTTCAGACAGCCGGCGGTTCACCCCTCCACTTT.

This clone appeared a single time. The genes are TRBV19 and TRBJ1-1; tentative D call: TRBD1 (5 bases). The CDR3 extends over 14 amino acids. With 7 bases removed from V and 3 bases from J, the gap between germline ends came to 15 bases. Per germline, CDR1 LNHDA and CDR2 SQIVND (reference sequence). The CDR3 DNA is TGTGCCAGTACGACTTCAGGAGGGGACACTGAAGCTTTCTTT. It translates to CASTTSGGDTEAFF. Based on the CDR3 plus reference TRBV19 and TRBJ1-1, the full variable domain is DGGITQSPKYLFRKEGQNVTLSCEQNLNHDAMYWYRQDPGQGLRLIYYSQIVNDFQKGDIAEGYSVSREKKESFPLTVTSAQKNPTAFYLCASTTSGGDTEAFFGQGTRLTVV.

In this sample, this clone turned up once. The rearrangement links TRBV5-6 to TRBJ2-3; the D gene is possibly TRBD1 (6 bases). In germline, CDR1 is SGHDT, CDR2 YYEEEE. The V end was cut by 2 bases, the J end by 6 bases, with 16 bases between. This CDR3 is 15 amino acids long. The chain's CDR3 is CASSFVSGVSDTQYF. In DNA form, the CDR3 reads TGTGCCAGCAGCTTTGTGTCAGGGGTGTCGGATACGCAGTATTTT.